One sample yielded the 6 T cell receptor beta chains listed below, sequenced in a study of shared clonotypes between healthy human individuals (dated by TCRdb to 2020 to 2021). The library was generated by the immunoSEQ multiplex PCR assay. The source is immuneACCESS, and TCRdb retained only in-frame sequences with V and J called. Part of the clones is not carried over; for the studies checked, unresolved V genes explain less than half of this, and the remainder is unexplained. The table for this sample lists more than 550,000 clones; about 90% of them were counted only once. The ten largest clones represent roughly 22% of the sample. CD8 naive samples were obtained by positive selection for CCR7 among CD45RO-negative cells, yielding a CD45RA+CCR7+ population from which TemRA cells were excluded. Sample: naive CD8+ T cells sorted from blood. What this sample's cell subset or site label stands for: CD45RA+CCR7+. All receptors derive from a man aged 25-45 years in good health.

This chain uses TRBV30 with TRBJ1-2; D perhaps matches TRBD1 (6 bases). CDR3 length equals 13 residues. V lost 4 bases and J lost 1, with 10 bases in between. Germline loops: CDR1 GTSNPN, CDR2 SVGIG (reference sequence). The CDR3 DNA reads as TGTGCCTGGATGGGGGCGGGTAACTATGGCTACACCTTC. The encoded protein is CAWMGAGNYGYTF.

V gene TRBV28 combines with J gene TRBJ2-7; 11 bases are a match to TRBD2. The junction had 5 bases not matched to a gene; V was cut back by 10 bases and J by 0 bases. Germline-derived CDR1 and CDR2 are MDHEN and SYDVKM. CDR3 size: 14 residues. CDR3 bases: TGTGCCACCAAGGGACTAGCGGACTCCTACGAGCAGTACTTC. This translates into CATKGLADSYEQYF.

The gene calls are TRBV15 and TRBJ2-3; TRBD2 agrees at 7 bases. CDR3 size: 18 residues. Germline-derived CDR1 and CDR2 are LNHNV and YYDKDF (reference sequence). Germline trimming cut 3 bases from V and 0 bases from J; bases unmatched to any gene: 12. CDR3 DNA: TGTGCCACCAGCAGCGATTTTGAGCGGGGCACTAGCACAGATACGCAGTATTTT. Amino acid sequence: CATSSDFERGTSTDTQYF.

The rearrangement joins TRBV7-6 to TRBJ2-1; D is tentatively TRBD1 or TRBD2 (5 bases each). This CDR3 spans 15 amino acids. Germline V lookup: CDR1 SGHVS, CDR2 FNYEAQ. V lost 1 base, J lost 7 bases, and 14 bases lay in between. CDR3 amino acids: CASSLEGGGWNEQFF. In DNA, the CDR3 is TGTGCCAGCAGCTTAGAGGGTGGGGGTTGGAATGAGCAGTTCTTC.

This clone has more than one count but fewer than ten. This chain links TRBV2 with TRBJ2-7; weak D call: TRBD2 (6 bases). Looked up from germline, CDR1 is SNHLY and CDR2 is FYNNEI. This CDR3 is built from 12 residues. The V end lost 4 bases, the J end lost 3 bases, and 7 bases lay between the germline ends. CDR3 protein: CASSGRVYEQYF. For the CDR3, the DNA is TGTGCCAGCAGTGGGAGGGTCTACGAGCAGTACTTC.

This clone appeared a few times. The chain is built from TRBV6-5 and TRBJ2-1, with 14 bases matching TRBD2. With V trimmed by 6 bases and J by 6 bases, 4 bases remained unmatched. Germline CDR1 is MNHEY and CDR2 is SVGAGI. The CDR3 runs to 15 residues. The CDR3 protein is CASSGGTSGGNEQFF. The CDR3 DNA reads TGTGCCAGCAGCGGAGGGACTAGCGGGGGCAATGAGCAGTTCTTC.